The 18 T cell receptor beta chains presented below share a single source sample, sequenced in a study of a mutant IDH1 vaccine in newly diagnosed glioma. The antigens of these receptors remain unknown. Time point denoted: week 35, safety follow-up. In the vaccine, a single dose held 300 ug of the mutant IDH1 20-mer peptide, along with topical imiquimod. Assay: immunoSEQ multiplex PCR; the TCRdb copy retains only in-frame clones and omits some. Among about 27,000 clones listed, approximately 87% were seen once. The material sequenced was PBMCs, taken from a glioma patient whose treatment included an IDH1 peptide vaccine. These receptors originate from a man aged 25-45 years with glioma.

The CDR3 nucleotides are TGTGCCAGCAGCTTGTGGGGGAGCGACGAGCAGTACTTC. Its protein is CASSLWGSDEQYF. This chain connects TRBV5-6 to TRBJ2-7; either TRBD1 or TRBD2 may fit D (5 bases each). The CDR3 has 13 residues. Germline CDR1 SGHDT, CDR2 YYEEEE. V shed 1 base and J shed 5 bases, with 10 bases lying between them.

The J gene is TRBJ1-1, the V gene TRBV6-1; TRBD1 matches 7 bases. Germline CDR1 is MNHNS and CDR2 is SASEGT. The length of the CDR3 is 16 residues. V lost 4 bases, J lost 5 bases, and 13 bases stayed unmatched. DNA for the CDR3: TGTGCCAGCAGTGCCCCCGGGACAGCTATCGGAACTGAAGCTTTCTTT. Encoded protein: CASSAPGTAIGTEAFF.

The chain recombines TRBV4-1 with TRBJ1-1; no clear D. The CDR3 sequence is 13 residues long. Trimming stripped 1 base from V and 1 base from J, with 4 bases between. Germline V gene data show CDR1 as MGHRA and CDR2 as YSYEKL. The CDR3 region has the DNA TGCGCCAGCAGCCAAGGAAGGAACACTGAAGCTTTCTTT. Its translation is CASSQGRNTEAFF.

The chain combines TRBV7-2 with TRBJ2-5; TRBD2 matches at 9 bases. The ends lost 4 bases at V and 9 bases at J; junction bases unmatched: 21. Germline V CDR1 and CDR2: SGHTA, FQGNSA. The CDR3 runs to 18 residues. The CDR3 bases are TGTGCCAGCAGCTCCCAAGGAGCGGGGGGCCTCGGAGGTGTGGCCCAGTACTTC. This codes for CASSSQGAGGLGGVAQYF.

The V and J genes are TRBV7-8 and TRBJ2-5, with D perhaps matching TRBD1 (7 bases). The germline V gene encodes CDR1 SGHVS and CDR2 FQNEAQ. Trimming removed 5 bases at V and 4 bases at J, with 17 bases between. This CDR3 is 15 amino acids long. The CDR3 nucleotides are TGTGCCAGCAGCCAGGAGACAGGGCGGGGAGAGACCCAGTACTTC. This sequence encodes CASSQETGRGETQYF. Full variable domain (remainder filled in from reference TRBV7-8 and TRBJ2-5): GAGVSQSPRYKVAKRGQDVALRCDPISGHVSLFWYQQALGQGPEFLTYFQNEAQLDKSGLPSDRFFAERPEGSVSTLKIQRTQQEDSAVYLCASSQETGRGETQYFGPGTRLLVL.

J is TRBJ1-1 and V is TRBV30; a possible D gene is TRBD1 (6 bases). The CDR3 is made up of 17 amino acids. Germline lookup yields CDR1 GTSNPN and CDR2 SVGIG (reference sequence). Trimming left V 3 bases short and J 3 bases short, with 23 bases between. CDR3 bases: TGTGCCTGGAGCGATATGGGGGGGCCAGACGGGGACACTGAAGCTTTCTTT. Translated, it gives CAWSDMGGPDGDTEAFF.

Details on this clone: The conserved phenylalanine or tryptophan is not found at the CDR3 terminus, so this likely reflects a read error. The chain joins TRBV5-6 to TRBJ2-3; no definite D call. The germline V gene has CDR1 SGHDT and CDR2 YYEEEE. The CDR3 runs 12 residues. V was cut by 3 bases and J by 4 bases, with 6 bases left in between. This chain's CDR3 is CASSYQADTQYS. The CDR3 region has the DNA TGTGCCAGCAGCTACCAAGCAGATACGCAGTATTCT.

About this clone itself: Other DNA sequences in the sample encode the same CDR3. This rearrangement joins TRBV6-5 to TRBJ1-5; weak D call: TRBD1 (5 bases). This CDR3 is 15 amino acids long. CDR1 is MNHEY and CDR2 is SVGAGI in the germline V gene. V was cut by 6 bases and J by 1 base, with 13 bases left in between. CDR3 coding DNA: TGTGCCAGCAGACCTCAGGGTGGGAGCAATCAGCCCCAGCATTTT. It specifies CASRPQGGSNQPQHF.

The V and J genes are TRBV10-3 and TRBJ1-2; D gene ambiguous. V lost 10 bases and J 5 bases, leaving 20 bases between the germline ends. Germline V gene lookup returns CDR1 ENHRY and CDR2 SYGVKD. This CDR3 has 14 amino acids. CDR3 nucleotide sequence: TGTGCCACCACCGCGGGGTACGGGAAATATGGCTACACCTTC. It codes for CATTAGYGKYGYTF.

The chain has TRBV30 and TRBJ2-2, with a possible D match to TRBD1 (5 bases). In germline, CDR1 is GTSNPN, CDR2 SVGIG (reference sequence). This CDR3 has 12 amino acids. The V end lost 5 bases, the J end lost 1 base, and 5 bases lay between the germline ends. CDR3 sequence (DNA): TGTGCCTGGCAGGGGAACACCGGGGAGCTGTTTTTT. Translated: CAWQGNTGELFF.

V is TRBV30 and J is TRBJ2-3; the D gene is possibly TRBD1 (5 bases). V lost 3 bases and J lost 2, with 15 bases in between. Germline V gene data show CDR1 as GTSNPN and CDR2 as SVGIG (reference sequence). The CDR3 is made up of 15 amino acids. The CDR3 DNA is TGTGCCTGGAGCTCCCCCCAGGGCATCACAGATACGCAGTATTTT. Translation gives CAWSSPQGITDTQYF.

V is TRBV7-2 and J is TRBJ2-2; 10 bases agree with TRBD1. CDR1 and CDR2 from the germline V gene are SGHTA and FQGNSA. V shed 6 bases and J 9 bases; nucleotides not matched to a gene: 4. There are 13 residues in the CDR3. The CDR3 region is CASSLTGGRELFF. The CDR3 DNA reads TGTGCCAGCAGTTTGACAGGGGGCAGGGAGCTGTTTTTT.

This clone was counted once. The V and J genes are TRBV28 and TRBJ2-3; 9 bases are a match to TRBD2. V shed 6 bases, J shed 0 bases, and the junction held 7 bases outside the gene matches. The CDR3 has 16 residues. Germline CDR1 MDHEN, CDR2 SYDVKM. CDR3 protein: CASSVFTSGSTDTQYF. The DNA of the CDR3 is TGTGCCAGCAGCGTCTTTACTAGCGGGAGCACAGATACGCAGTATTTT.

This clone was picked up one time. The CDR3 protein is CASGGFSYEQYF. CDR3 DNA: TGTGCCAGCGGAGGCTTCTCCTACGAGCAGTACTTC. The genes are TRBV28 and TRBJ2-7; tentative D call: TRBD2 (5 bases). The CDR3 is made up of 12 amino acids. The ends were cut back, 8 bases at V and 0 bases at J, with 8 bases in the middle. CDR1 and CDR2 (germline): MDHEN, SYDVKM.

The chain couples TRBV7-2 to TRBJ1-1, with D perhaps TRBD1 (6 bases). The CDR3 has 13 amino acids. Looked up from germline, CDR1 is SGHTA and CDR2 is FQGNSA. CDR3 sequence: CAGTRGLITEAFF. CDR3 sequence (DNA): TGTGCTGGGACGAGGGGGTTGATCACTGAAGCTTTCTTT.

The chain recombines TRBV5-1 with TRBJ1-2; TRBD1 might be the D (6 bases). Trimming left V 0 bases short and J 3 bases short, with 6 bases between. Germline lookup yields CDR1 SGHRS and CDR2 YFSETQ. The CDR3 sequence is 13 residues long. CDR3 sequence: CASSLAGDYGYTF. DNA for the CDR3: TGCGCCAGCAGCTTGGCAGGGGACTATGGCTACACCTTC.

The chain uses TRBV10-3 and TRBJ2-7; 14 positions match TRBD2. Per germline, CDR1 ENHRY and CDR2 SYGVKD. The CDR3 totals 18 residues. Trimming took 6 bases from V and 5 from J; bases not matched to a gene: 15. The CDR3 sequence: CAIRNGLAGGTLDDEQYF. DNA for the CDR3: TGTGCCATCAGAAACGGACTAGCGGGGGGCACATTAGATGACGAGCAGTACTTC.

The chain combines TRBV4-1 with TRBJ1-4; the match to TRBD1 covers 7 bases. The junction had 10 bases not matched to a gene; V was cut back by 3 bases and J by 6 bases. This CDR3 has 16 residues. CDR1 and CDR2 from the germline V gene are MGHRA and YSYEKL. The CDR3 DNA follows: TGCGCCAGCAGCCAGCACAGGGGACTATTCGATGAAAAACTGTTTTTT. Translation gives CASSQHRGLFDEKLFF.